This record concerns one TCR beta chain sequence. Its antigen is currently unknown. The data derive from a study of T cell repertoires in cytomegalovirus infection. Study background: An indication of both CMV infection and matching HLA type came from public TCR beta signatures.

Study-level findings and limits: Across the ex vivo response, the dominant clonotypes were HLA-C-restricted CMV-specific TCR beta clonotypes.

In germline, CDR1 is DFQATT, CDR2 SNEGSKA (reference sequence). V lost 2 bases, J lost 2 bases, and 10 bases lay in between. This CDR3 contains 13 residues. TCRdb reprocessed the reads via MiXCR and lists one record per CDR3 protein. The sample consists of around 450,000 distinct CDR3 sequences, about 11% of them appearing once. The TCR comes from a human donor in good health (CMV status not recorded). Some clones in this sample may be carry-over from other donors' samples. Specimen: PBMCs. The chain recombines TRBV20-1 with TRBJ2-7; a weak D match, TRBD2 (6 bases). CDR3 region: CSARLAIAYEQYF. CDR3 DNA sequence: TGCAGTGCTAGACTAGCGATAGCCTACGAGCAGTACTTC.